This entry lists 27 T cell receptor beta chains sequenced from one sample in a study of STAT5B mutations in CD4+ large granular lymphocyte leukemia. Clones were read by immunoSEQ multiplex PCR, and TCRdb kept only the in-frame ones, dropping some. The table lists more than 25,000 clones, around 81% of them singletons. Sequencing input: CD4+ T cells from blood buffy coats. The receptors were sampled from a human donor in good health.

The count of this clone is one. The chain recombines TRBV2 with TRBJ1-1, with 7 nucleotides matching TRBD1. CDR3 length: 14 amino acids. The germline V gene encodes CDR1 SNHLY and CDR2 FYNNEI. The V segment lost 6 bases and the J segment 3 bases; nucleotides outside the gene matches: 7. The CDR3 reads CASSLDREDTEAFF. The CDR3 coding sequence is TGTGCCAGCAGCCTAGACAGGGAGGACACTGAAGCTTTCTTT.

The rearrangement uses TRBV4-1 and TRBJ2-7; 7 positions agree with TRBD2. Germline CDR1 reads MGHRA; CDR2 reads YSYEKL. Trimming cost V 3 bases and J 3 bases; bases outside gene matches: 14. The CDR3 sequence is 17 residues long. CDR3 sequence: CASSQDIGALAVYEQYF. The CDR3 region has the DNA TGCGCCAGCAGCCAGGATATAGGGGCTCTAGCGGTCTACGAGCAGTACTTC.

The chain combines TRBV2 with TRBJ1-5; 9 nucleotides align to TRBD1. Germline assignment: CDR1 SNHLY and CDR2 FYNNEI. The CDR3 loop spans 15 amino acids. After removal of 6 bases from V and 5 bases from J, the junction contained 8 bases not matched to a gene. The CDR3 here is CASSRDRDLDQPQHF. DNA for the CDR3: TGTGCCAGCAGCAGGGACAGGGATTTAGATCAGCCCCAGCATTTT.

The rearrangement uses TRBV2 and TRBJ2-4; no clear D gene. CDR1 and CDR2 from the germline V gene are SNHLY and FYNNEI. This CDR3 comprises 11 residues. Trimming took off 0 bases at V and 10 bases at J, with 4 bases between the two ends. CDR3: CASSEATIQYF. For the CDR3, the DNA is TGTGCCAGCAGTGAAGCGACAATTCAGTACTTC.

The chain uses TRBV7-9 and TRBJ2-5; either TRBD1 or TRBD2 may fit D (5 bases each). The CDR3 sequence is 13 residues long. CDR1 and CDR2 (germline): SEHNR, FQNEAQ (reference sequence). V shed 4 bases and J shed 5 bases, with 11 bases lying between them. The CDR3 loop reads CASSSMGPETQYF. The CDR3 DNA sequence: TGTGCCAGCAGCTCTATGGGACCCGAGACCCAGTACTTC. The full variable domain, rest sourced from reference TRBV7-9 and TRBJ2-5, is DTGVSQNPRHKITKRGQNVTFRCDPISEHNRLYWYRQTLGQGPEFLTYFQNEAQLEKSRLLSDRFSAERPKGSFSTLEIQRTEQGDSAMYLCASSSMGPETQYFGPGTRLLVL.

The rearrangement links TRBV9 to TRBJ1-4; a weak D match, TRBD1 (5 bases). There are 15 residues in the CDR3. V was cut by 7 bases and J by 3 bases, with 16 bases left in between. Per germline, CDR1 SGDLS and CDR2 YYNGEE. The CDR3, as DNA: TGTGCCAGCGGCCTACGCGGGGGAGCTAATGAAAAACTGTTTTTT. Protein sequence: CASGLRGGANEKLFF.

The chain carries TRBV19 and TRBJ1-1; no clear D gene. The V and J ends lost 5 bases and 4 bases respectively, with 17 bases between them. CDR1 and CDR2 (germline): LNHDA, SQIVND (reference sequence). The CDR3 is 15 amino acids. The CDR3 spells CASSPAEGRGTEAFF. DNA for the CDR3: TGTGCCAGTAGTCCGGCCGAGGGTCGGGGCACTGAAGCTTTCTTT.

This sequence joins TRBV7-8 and TRBJ2-5; perhaps D is TRBD1 or TRBD2 (5 bases each). CDR3 length equals 15 residues. Trimming removed 1 base at V and 5 bases at J, with 14 bases between. The germline gives CDR1 SGHVS, CDR2 FQNEAQ. In DNA, the CDR3 is TGTGCCAGCAGCTTAGAAGAGGGGACGGGGGAGACCCAGTACTTC. Encoded protein: CASSLEEGTGETQYF.

This CDR3 is CASTTETQYF. CDR3 DNA sequence: TGTGCCAGCACAACTGAGACCCAGTACTTC. V is TRBV2 and J is TRBJ2-5; D remains ambiguous. The ends were cut back, 7 bases at V and 5 bases at J, with 5 bases in the middle. CDR1 and CDR2 from the germline V gene are SNHLY and FYNNEI. The CDR3 is 10 residues long.

The chain links TRBV29-1 to TRBJ2-3; D not certain. This CDR3 is 14 amino acids long. Trimming stripped 0 bases from V and 5 bases from J, with 12 bases between. Germline CDR1 and CDR2: SQVTM and ANQGSEA. CDR3 region: CSVEDQALVDTQYF. In DNA, the CDR3 is TGCAGCGTTGAAGATCAAGCCCTCGTAGATACGCAGTATTTT.

The chain links TRBV7-2 to TRBJ1-5, with 7 bases aligning to TRBD1. The length of the CDR3 is 15 residues. Looked up from germline, CDR1 is SGHTA and CDR2 is FQGNSA. J was trimmed by 7 bases and V by 6 bases; bases with no gene match: 12. Here the CDR3 DNA reads TGTGCCAGCAGTTTCGGAAAGGGGGCAGGGCAGCCCCAGCATTTT. It translates to CASSFGKGAGQPQHF.

This chain uses TRBV18 with TRBJ2-2; weak D call: TRBD2 (5 bases). Germline CDR1 KGHSH, CDR2 LQKENI. The CDR3 length is 15 residues. Trimming took 2 bases from V and 1 from J, leaving 8 bases between them. The CDR3: CASSPRTENTGELFF. The CDR3 coding sequence is TGTGCCAGCTCACCAAGGACTGAGAACACCGGGGAGCTGTTTTTT.

This chain uses TRBV7-8 with TRBJ2-1; possible D gene TRBD2, 5 bases. Trimming left V 1 base short and J 7 bases short, with 14 bases between. The CDR3 consists of 15 residues. Germline V lookup: CDR1 SGHVS, CDR2 FQNEAQ. The CDR3 bases are TGTGCCAGCAGCTTAGATCGGGGTGGGTGGAATGAGCAGTTCTTC. The encoded protein is CASSLDRGGWNEQFF.

The sample holds a few counts of this clone. The chain recombines TRBV6-4 with TRBJ1-5, with no clear D. The germline V gene has CDR1 MRHNA and CDR2 SNTAGT. This CDR3 is 14 amino acids long. V was cut by 6 bases and J by 7 bases, with 16 bases left in between. The CDR3 loop reads CASRYRVGGQPQHF. The CDR3 coding sequence is TGTGCCAGCAGGTATAGGGTGGGAGGCCAGCCCCAGCATTTT.

The chain recombines TRBV2 with TRBJ1-4; no definite D call. The CDR3 consists of 15 residues. The germline CDR1 and CDR2 sequences are SNHLY and FYNNEI. Trimming shortened V by 4 bases and J by 8 bases, and 17 bases separated the two germline ends. CDR3 nucleotide sequence: TGTGCCAGCAGTGGATCTAGGACTGGGCGGGAAAAACTGTTTTTT. Protein product: CASSGSRTGREKLFF.

The chain has TRBV4-1 and TRBJ2-1, with 9 bases aligning to TRBD2. Germline CDR1 and CDR2: MGHRA and YSYEKL. Trimming at V came to 1 base and at J to 8 bases, leaving 9 bases not matched to a gene. The CDR3 loop spans 16 amino acids. The chain's CDR3 is CASSQGASGTRDEQFF. CDR3 in DNA: TGCGCCAGCAGCCAAGGGGCTAGCGGGACTCGGGATGAGCAGTTCTTC.

The V and J genes are TRBV19 and TRBJ1-6; 10 positions agree with TRBD1. V shed 8 bases and J 9 bases; nucleotides not matched to a gene: 10. CDR1 and CDR2 from the germline V gene are LNHDA and SQIVND (reference sequence). The CDR3 is 15 residues long. This CDR3 reads CASRPGTGVGSPLHF. As DNA, the CDR3 is TGTGCCAGTCGTCCCGGGACAGGGGTAGGTTCACCCCTCCACTTT.

The V and J genes are TRBV10-3 and TRBJ1-1; D is perhaps TRBD1 (5 bases). V was cut by 5 bases and J by 1 base, with 11 bases left in between. CDR3 length: 14 amino acids. Looked up from germline, CDR1 is ENHRY and CDR2 is SYGVKD. As DNA, the CDR3 is TGTGCCATCAGTTTTGACGGGGCGAACACTGAAGCTTTCTTT. Its translation is CAISFDGANTEAFF.

The gene calls are TRBV7-3 and TRBJ2-2, with 7 nucleotides matching TRBD2. Germline V gene lookup returns CDR1 SGHTA and CDR2 FQGTGA. V gave up 3 bases and J gave up 3 bases; unmatched junction bases: 1. CDR3 length: 14 residues. The CDR3: CASSFTSDTGELFF. The CDR3 DNA follows: TGTGCCAGCAGCTTCACTAGCGACACCGGGGAGCTGTTTTTT.

This clone was found once. This chain uses TRBV5-1 with TRBJ2-1; D unclear. Per germline, CDR1 SGHRS and CDR2 YFSETQ. The CDR3 is 14 amino acids. V was pared by 2 bases and J by 3 bases, with 9 bases between. The CDR3 DNA reads TGCGCCAGCAGCTTCACGGGTCTCTACAATGAGCAGTTCTTC. It translates to CASSFTGLYNEQFF.

V is TRBV4-3 and J is TRBJ2-1, with D tentatively TRBD2 (5 bases). CDR1 is LGHNA and CDR2 is YSLEER in the germline V gene. The CDR3 loop spans 15 amino acids. The V and J ends lost 3 bases and 9 bases respectively, with 18 bases between them. Written as DNA, the CDR3 is TGCGCCAGCAGCCAGGAACTAGGCCGGTTGGGTGAGCAGTTCTTC. It specifies CASSQELGRLGEQFF.

The chain has TRBV7-7 and TRBJ2-5, with 7 bases lining up with TRBD2. CDR1 is SSHAT, CDR2 FNYEAQ, per germline (reference sequence). The CDR3 length is 14 residues. Trimming removed 3 bases from V and 0 bases from J; junction bases left unmatched: 1. The CDR3 spells CASSLGGNQETQYF. DNA for the CDR3: TGTGCCAGCAGCTTGGGAGGGAACCAAGAGACCCAGTACTTC. The variable domain in full, completed from reference TRBV7-7 and TRBJ2-5, reads GAGVSQSPRYKVTKRGQDVTLRCDPISSHATLYWYQQALGQGPEFLTYFNYEAQPDKSGLPSDRFSAERPEGSISTLTIQRTEQRDSAMYRCASSLGGNQETQYFGPGTRLLVL.

This rearrangement joins TRBV6-1 to TRBJ2-3; D uncertain. The CDR3 is made up of 12 amino acids. The ends were cut back, 6 bases at V and 6 bases at J, with 10 bases in the middle. Germline V lookup: CDR1 MNHNS, CDR2 SASEGT. The CDR3 sequence: CASSLNSDTQYF. CDR3 in DNA: TGTGCCAGCAGCCTAAACAGTGATACGCAGTATTTT.

V gene TRBV28 combines with J gene TRBJ1-3; tentative D call: TRBD1 (5 bases). Germline V gene lookup returns CDR1 MDHEN and CDR2 SYDVKM. Trimming removed 6 bases from V and 8 bases from J, with 17 bases in between. There are 14 residues in the CDR3. The CDR3 loop reads CASSNGAGRDTIYF. The CDR3 nucleotides are TGTGCCAGCAGCAACGGGGCCGGTCGGGACACCATATATTTT.

This chain joins TRBV6-5 and TRBJ2-7; TRBD1 matches 8 bases. Trimming removed 5 bases from V and 4 bases from J; junction bases left unmatched: 7. This CDR3 comprises 14 residues. The V gene's germline CDR1 is MNHEY and CDR2 SVGAGI. The CDR3 protein is CASSESGTGYEQYF. The CDR3 region has the DNA TGTGCCAGCAGTGAATCCGGGACAGGATACGAGCAGTACTTC.

There are a few counts of this clone. J is TRBJ1-2 and V is TRBV28; 8 nucleotides line up with TRBD1. With V trimmed by 3 bases and J by 4 bases, 1 base remained unmatched. CDR1 is MDHEN and CDR2 is SYDVKM in the germline V gene. The CDR3 runs 13 residues. The CDR3 nucleotides read TGTGCCAGCAGTTTGGGACAGGCCTATGGCTACACCTTC. This sequence encodes CASSLGQAYGYTF.

This rearrangement joins TRBV2 to TRBJ1-5, with D maybe TRBD1 (6 bases). The CDR3 consists of 15 residues. Per the germline V gene, CDR1 is SNHLY and CDR2 is FYNNEI. The V end was cut by 3 bases, the J end by 2 bases, with 11 bases between. The CDR3 reads CASSELQGGNQPQHF. CDR3 coding DNA: TGTGCCAGCAGTGAGCTACAGGGAGGCAATCAGCCCCAGCATTTT.